One and the same sample provided the 23 T cell receptor beta chains below, sequenced in a study of T cell responses to AZD1222 COVID-19 vaccine. Method: immunoSEQ multiplex PCR; TCRdb's copy keeps in-frame clones and lacks some. The data contain roughly 99,000 clones, under 95% of them singletons. The sample here was peripheral blood, taken on day 0 of AZD1222 vaccination. The receptors stem from an adult in good health.

This chain uses TRBV4-3 with TRBJ2-6; D is ambiguous. The CDR3 loop spans 15 amino acids. From germline, CDR1 is LGHNA and CDR2 YSLEER. V was shortened by 4 bases and J by 0 bases, with 7 bases between the two germline ends. CDR3 protein: CASSPRPSGANVLTF. In DNA form, the CDR3 reads TGCGCCAGCAGCCCTCGGCCCTCTGGGGCCAACGTCCTGACTTTC.

This rearrangement joins TRBV5-1 to TRBJ1-6; D gene uncertain. Germline CDR1 is SGHRS and CDR2 is YFSETQ. The V gene lost 0 bases and the J gene lost 6 bases, with 7 bases spanning the gap. The CDR3 covers 14 residues. CDR3 region: CASSLDTSNSPLHF. In nucleotides, the CDR3 is TGCGCCAGCAGCTTGGATACCTCTAATTCACCCCTCCACTTT. Variable domain in full (rest from reference TRBV5-1 and TRBJ1-6): KAGVTQTPRYLIKTRGQQVTLSCSPISGHRSVSWYQQTPGQGLQFLFEYFSETQRNKGNFPGRFSGRQFSNSRSEMNVSTLELGDSALYLCASSLDTSNSPLHFGNGTRLTVT.

V is TRBV12-3 or TRBV12-4 and J is TRBJ2-5, with D uncertain. This CDR3 is 13 amino acids long. The V gene lost 5 bases and the J gene lost 3 bases, with 10 bases spanning the gap. The CDR3 here is CASSPVRKETQYF. For the CDR3, the DNA is TGTGCCAGCAGTCCCGTAAGAAAAGAGACCCAGTACTTC.

The chain links TRBV4-1 to TRBJ2-3, with a weak D call TRBD2 (5 bases). Germline V CDR1 and CDR2: MGHRA, YSYEKL. Trimming removed 1 base from V and 2 bases from J, with 13 bases in between. The CDR3 runs 16 residues. This CDR3 is CASSQALAHDTDTQYF. The CDR3, as DNA: TGCGCCAGCAGCCAAGCCCTAGCCCATGACACAGATACGCAGTATTTT.

This chain joins TRBV19 and TRBJ2-7, with 8 positions matching TRBD1. The CDR3 runs 15 residues. Germline V lookup: CDR1 LNHDA, CDR2 SQIVND (reference sequence). V gave up 4 bases and J gave up 2 bases; unmatched junction bases: 7. CDR3 DNA: TGTGCCAGTAGTACCCAGGGGGCTTCACCCTACGAGCAGTACTTC. Its translation: CASSTQGASPYEQYF.

V is TRBV29-1 and J is TRBJ1-5; 10 bases line up with TRBD1. The CDR3 length is 15 residues. V was pared by 4 bases and J by 4 bases, with 7 bases of the junction left unmatched. Germline V CDR1 and CDR2: SQVTM, ANQGSEA. This chain's CDR3 is CSVALGQGENQPQHF. The CDR3 coding sequence is TGCAGCGTTGCCCTAGGACAGGGGGAGAATCAGCCCCAGCATTTT.

The count of this clone is one. The chain recombines TRBV30 with TRBJ1-5, with a possible D match to TRBD1 (5 bases). Germline-derived CDR1 and CDR2 are GTSNPN and SVGIG (reference sequence). Trimming cost V 5 bases and J 6 bases, with 14 bases left between them. This CDR3 has 13 residues. The CDR3 nucleotides read TGTGCCTGGGAGAAGGGTAGGGGTCAGCCCCAGCATTTT. Translated, it gives CAWEKGRGQPQHF.

The chain joins TRBV7-3 to TRBJ1-2, with 7 bases matching TRBD1. The CDR3 is 13 amino acids. CDR1 is SGHTA and CDR2 is FQGTGA in the germline V gene. Germline trimming cut 2 bases from V and 8 bases from J; bases unmatched to any gene: 5. CDR3 sequence (DNA): TGTGCCAGCAGCTTAGGAGGGACAGACGGCTACACCTTC. Residues: CASSLGGTDGYTF. Full variable domain (remainder filled in from reference TRBV7-3 and TRBJ1-2): GAGVSQTPSNKVTEKGKYVELRCDPISGHTALYWYRQSLGQGPEFLIYFQGTGAADDSGLPNDRFFAVRPEGSVSTLKIQRTERGDSAVYLCASSLGGTDGYTFGSGTRLTVV.

The chain recombines TRBV9 with TRBJ2-2; D might be TRBD1 (5 bases). There are 15 residues in the CDR3. Germline V gene data show CDR1 as SGDLS and CDR2 as YYNGEE. The germline V and J ends were trimmed by 3 bases and 0 bases, with 9 bases remaining between them. This CDR3 reads CASSARAANTGELFF. In DNA form, the CDR3 reads TGTGCCAGCAGCGCCAGGGCTGCGAACACCGGGGAGCTGTTTTTT. Full variable domain (outside the CDR3, taken from reference TRBV9 and TRBJ2-2): DSGVTQTPKHLITATGQRVTLRCSPRSGDLSVYWYQQSLDQGLQFLIQYYNGEERAKGNILERFSAQQFPDLHSELNLSSLELGDSALYFCASSARAANTGELFFGEGSRLTVL.

This sequence joins TRBV6-4 and TRBJ1-1; possible D gene TRBD1, 5 bases. Trimming removed 11 bases at V and 3 bases at J, with 16 bases between. The germline CDR1 and CDR2 sequences are MRHNA and SNTAGT. This CDR3 contains 13 residues. CDR3 DNA sequence: TGTGCCTGGGACCATGAAGGGCACACTGAAGCTTTCTTT. This sequence encodes CAWDHEGHTEAFF.

The rearrangement joins TRBV7-9 to TRBJ2-2; a weak D match, TRBD2 (6 bases). Per the germline V gene, CDR1 is SEHNR and CDR2 is FQNEAQ (reference sequence). The CDR3 loop spans 14 amino acids. Trimming shortened V by 3 bases and J by 3 bases, and 8 bases separated the two germline ends. The CDR3 loop is CASSFREHTGELFF. Written as DNA, the CDR3 is TGTGCCAGCAGCTTCCGGGAGCACACCGGGGAGCTGTTTTTT.

This chain uses TRBV11-2 with TRBJ1-3; the D is unclear. The CDR3 is made up of 15 amino acids. CDR1 and CDR2 (germline): SGHAT, FQNNGV. Trimming took off 1 base at V and 7 bases at J, with 14 bases between the two ends. The CDR3 DNA follows: TGTGCCAGCAGCTTAGTATTCGGTGTTGGGAACACCATATATTTT. Translated: CASSLVFGVGNTIYF.

The J gene is TRBJ2-5, the V gene TRBV2, with D uncertain. The germline gives CDR1 SNHLY, CDR2 FYNNEI. This CDR3 has 11 amino acids. Trimming stripped 4 bases from V and 3 bases from J, with 3 bases between. The CDR3 nucleotides are TGTGCCAGCAGTGGGGAAGAGACCCAGTACTTC. This encodes CASSGEETQYF.

The chain recombines TRBV30 with TRBJ1-3; D uncertain. The CDR3 runs to 12 residues. Trimming cost V 6 bases and J 0 bases, with 6 bases left between them. The germline gives CDR1 GTSNPN, CDR2 SVGIG (reference sequence). The CDR3 here is CACAPSGNTIYF. CDR3 DNA sequence: TGTGCCTGTGCACCCTCTGGAAACACCATATATTTT.

J is TRBJ2-7 and V is TRBV6-2 or TRBV6-3; D may match TRBD1 or TRBD2 (5 bases each). Germline CDR1 and CDR2: MNHEY and SVGEGT. This CDR3 is built from 16 residues. Trimming left V 6 bases short and J 5 bases short, with 23 bases between. The CDR3 loop reads CASSPKAGIGAHEQYF. The DNA of the CDR3 is TGTGCCAGCAGCCCCAAGGCAGGGATCGGGGCCCACGAGCAGTACTTC.

V gene TRBV13 combines with J gene TRBJ2-2; D perhaps matches TRBD1 (5 bases). Germline CDR1 and CDR2: PRHDT and FYEKMQ (reference sequence). This CDR3 has 14 residues. The V and J ends lost 5 bases and 2 bases respectively, with 9 bases between them. The CDR3 nucleotides read TGTGCCAGCAGCACCGGACAAAACACCGGGGAGCTGTTTTTT. It specifies CASSTGQNTGELFF.

The chain joins TRBV11-3 to TRBJ2-2; no clear D. This CDR3 spans 16 amino acids. CDR1 and CDR2 from the germline V gene are SGHNT and YENEEA. V was shortened by 1 base and J by 5 bases, with 14 bases between the two germline ends. The CDR3 nucleotides are TGTGCCAGCAGCTTAGCTAGAAGTATGGGAACCGGGGAGCTGTTTTTT. Translation: CASSLARSMGTGELFF.

The genes are TRBV6-5 and TRBJ1-2; D call uncertain. CDR1 and CDR2 (germline): MNHEY, SVGAGI. Trimming pared 2 bases from V and 5 bases from J, leaving 18 bases between. The CDR3 totals 16 residues. This CDR3 reads CASSYTGKERRYGYTF. CDR3 coding DNA: TGTGCCAGCAGTTACACCGGGAAGGAGAGGCGATATGGCTACACCTTC.

The chain uses TRBV29-1 and TRBJ2-3; TRBD2 might be the D (6 bases). Germline V gene data show CDR1 as SQVTM and CDR2 as ANQGSEA. The CDR3 runs 13 residues. Trimming shortened V by 4 bases and J by 5 bases, and 13 bases separated the two germline ends. CDR3 bases: TGCAGCGTTGTTGCGGGGATTGGAGATACGCAGTATTTT. Amino acid sequence: CSVVAGIGDTQYF.

As DNA, the CDR3 is TGTGCCAGTAGTATGTCGCTCGGGCAGGGTAATCAGCCCCAGCATTTT. It encodes CASSMSLGQGNQPQHF. The chain has TRBV19 and TRBJ1-5, with a tentative D call TRBD1 (5 bases). Trimming pared 3 bases from V and 4 bases from J, leaving 16 bases between. This CDR3 has 16 residues. The germline CDR1 and CDR2 sequences are LNHDA and SQIVND (reference sequence).

The chain combines TRBV19 with TRBJ1-6; D is undetermined. Germline V gives CDR1 LNHDA, CDR2 SQIVND (reference sequence). CDR3 size: 13 residues. Between the trimmed V and J ends, which lost 5 bases and 9 bases, there was a span of 11 bases. The CDR3 loop is CASSLEGPSPLHF. The CDR3 coding sequence is TGTGCCAGTAGTCTGGAGGGTCCTTCACCCCTCCACTTT. The full variable domain, its missing parts supplied by reference TRBV19 and TRBJ1-6, is DGGITQSPKYLFRKEGQNVTLSCEQNLNHDAMYWYRQDPGQGLRLIYYSQIVNDFQKGDIAEGYSVSREKKESFPLTVTSAQKNPTAFYLCASSLEGPSPLHFGNGTRLTVT.

V is TRBV7-2 and J is TRBJ1-6; D is unresolved. Per germline, CDR1 SGHTA and CDR2 FQGNSA. Trimming pared 8 bases from V and 2 bases from J, leaving 4 bases between. This CDR3 contains 12 residues. CDR3 loop: CASSTYNSPLHF. The CDR3 DNA sequence: TGTGCCAGCTCTACCTATAATTCACCCCTCCACTTT.

J is TRBJ1-2 and V is TRBV19; D might be TRBD1 (5 bases). Germline V gene data show CDR1 as LNHDA and CDR2 as SQIVND (reference sequence). The CDR3 consists of 15 residues. Trimming cost V 6 bases and J 8 bases, with 22 bases left between them. The CDR3 nucleotides are TGTGCCAGTAGCCAGACTGGCGGGGGAGAGAACGGCTACACCTTC. The encoded protein is CASSQTGGGENGYTF. Complete variable domain (other parts from reference TRBV19 and TRBJ1-2): DGGITQSPKYLFRKEGQNVTLSCEQNLNHDAMYWYRQDPGQGLRLIYYSQIVNDFQKGDIAEGYSVSREKKESFPLTVTSAQKNPTAFYLCASSQTGGGENGYTFGSGTRLTVV.